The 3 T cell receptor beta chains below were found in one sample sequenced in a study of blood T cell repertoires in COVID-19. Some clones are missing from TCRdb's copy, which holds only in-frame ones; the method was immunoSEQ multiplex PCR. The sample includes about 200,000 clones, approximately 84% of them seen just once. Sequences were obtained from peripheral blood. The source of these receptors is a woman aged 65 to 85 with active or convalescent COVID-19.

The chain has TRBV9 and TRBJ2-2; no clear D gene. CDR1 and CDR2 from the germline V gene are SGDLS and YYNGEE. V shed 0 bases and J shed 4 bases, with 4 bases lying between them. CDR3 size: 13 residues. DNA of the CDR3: TGTGCCAGCAGCGTAGCTACCACCGGGGAGCTGTTTTTT. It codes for CASSVATTGELFF.

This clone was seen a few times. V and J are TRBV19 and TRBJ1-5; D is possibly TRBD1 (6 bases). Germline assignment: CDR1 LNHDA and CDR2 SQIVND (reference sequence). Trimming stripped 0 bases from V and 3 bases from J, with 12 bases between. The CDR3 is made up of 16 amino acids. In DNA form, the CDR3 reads TGTGCCAGTAGTATAGATCACACAGGGCTCAATCAGCCCCAGCATTTT. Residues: CASSIDHTGLNQPQHF.

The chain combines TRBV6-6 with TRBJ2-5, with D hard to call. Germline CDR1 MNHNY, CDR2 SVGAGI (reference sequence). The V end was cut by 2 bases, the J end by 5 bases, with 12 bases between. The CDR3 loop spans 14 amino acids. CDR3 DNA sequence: TGTGCCAGCAGTTACGGGCAGTCCGTTGAGACCCAGTACTTC. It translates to CASSYGQSVETQYF.